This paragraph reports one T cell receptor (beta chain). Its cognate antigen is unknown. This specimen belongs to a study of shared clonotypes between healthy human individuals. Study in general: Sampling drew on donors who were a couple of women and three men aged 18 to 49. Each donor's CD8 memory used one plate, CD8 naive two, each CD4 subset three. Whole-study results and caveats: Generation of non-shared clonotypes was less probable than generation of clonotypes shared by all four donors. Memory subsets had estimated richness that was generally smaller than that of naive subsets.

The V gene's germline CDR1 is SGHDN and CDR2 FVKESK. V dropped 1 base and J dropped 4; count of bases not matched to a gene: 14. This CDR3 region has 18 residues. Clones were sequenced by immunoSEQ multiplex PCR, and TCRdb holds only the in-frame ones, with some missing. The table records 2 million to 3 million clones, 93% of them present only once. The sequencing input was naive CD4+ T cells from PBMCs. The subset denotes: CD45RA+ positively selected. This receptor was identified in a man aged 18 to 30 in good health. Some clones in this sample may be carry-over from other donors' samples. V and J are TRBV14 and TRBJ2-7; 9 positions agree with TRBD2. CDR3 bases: TGTGCCAGCAGCCAAGCGGCGGGAGGGACGACTTCCTTATACGAGCAGTACTTC. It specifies CASSQAAGGTTSLYEQYF.